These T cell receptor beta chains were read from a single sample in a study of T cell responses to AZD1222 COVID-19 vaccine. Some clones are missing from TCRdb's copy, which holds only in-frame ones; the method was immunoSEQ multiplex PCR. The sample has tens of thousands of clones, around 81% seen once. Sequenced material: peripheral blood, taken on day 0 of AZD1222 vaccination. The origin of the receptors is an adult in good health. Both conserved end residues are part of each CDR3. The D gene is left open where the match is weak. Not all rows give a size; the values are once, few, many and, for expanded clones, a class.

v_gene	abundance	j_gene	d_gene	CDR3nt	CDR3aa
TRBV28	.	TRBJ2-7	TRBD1	TGTGCCAGCAAAGTGTGGAGAGGGGGCTCCAACGAGCAGTACTTC	CASKVWRGGSNEQYF
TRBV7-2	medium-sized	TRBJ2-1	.	TGTGCCAGCAGCTTAGGAGGGGAAAATGAGCAGTTCTTC	CASSLGGENEQFF
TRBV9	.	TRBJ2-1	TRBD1	TGTGCCAGCAGCGTAGACCGGGGACAGCCAATTTACAATGAGCAGTTCTTC	CASSVDRGQPIYNEQFF
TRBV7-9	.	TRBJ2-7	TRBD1	TGTGCCAGCAGCTCTGACAGGGGCCTACGCTACGAGCAGTACTTC	CASSSDRGLRYEQYF
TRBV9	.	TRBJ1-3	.	TGTGCCAGCAGCGTAGCTACAGGGCCTGGAAACACCATATATTTT	CASSVATGPGNTIYF
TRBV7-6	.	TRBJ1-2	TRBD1	TGTGCCAGCAGCTTATTGGAGGGGGCATCGGACTATGGCTACACCTTC	CASSLLEGASDYGYTF
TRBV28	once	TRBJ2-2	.	TGTGCCAGCAGTCGAAAAGGGTACCGGGAGCTGTTTTTT	CASSRKGYRELFF
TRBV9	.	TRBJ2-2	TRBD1	TGTGCCAGCAGCGTGGACAGGGTGGCGAACACCGGGGAGCTGTTTTTT	CASSVDRVANTGELFF
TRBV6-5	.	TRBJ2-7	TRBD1	TGTGCCAGCAGTTACTACAGGGGCGAGCAGTACTTC	CASSYYRGEQYF
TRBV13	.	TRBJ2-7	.	TGTGCCAGCAGCTTAGGACTCTCAGGGGCCTACGAGCAGTACTTC	CASSLGLSGAYEQYF
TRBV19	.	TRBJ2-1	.	TGTGCCAGTAGTATCAGGTGGGACTCGCTCAATGAGCAGTTCTTC	CASSIRWDSLNEQFF
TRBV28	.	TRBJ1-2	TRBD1	TGTGCCAGCAGTATCGGGACAGCTTATGGCTACACCTTC	CASSIGTAYGYTF
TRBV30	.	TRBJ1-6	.	TGTGCCTGGACAGGGATGTATAATTCACCCCTCCACTTT	CAWTGMYNSPLHF
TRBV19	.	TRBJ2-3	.	TGTGCCAGTAGTGTTCGGGACCCCACAGATACGCAGTATTTT	CASSVRDPTDTQYF
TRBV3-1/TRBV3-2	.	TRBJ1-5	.	TGTGCCAGCAGCCACGGGACTTATCAGCCCCAGCATTTT	CASSHGTYQPQHF
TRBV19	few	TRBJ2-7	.	TGTGCCAGTAGCGGGACGGCGCCGGGGCAGTACTTC	CASSGTAPGQYF
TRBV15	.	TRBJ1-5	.	TGTGCCACCAGCAGAGGATTAAATCAGCCCCAGCATTTT	CATSRGLNQPQHF
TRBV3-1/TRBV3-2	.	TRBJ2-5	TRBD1	TGTGCCAGCAGCCAGGCGGGACAGGGACAAACGGAGACCCAGTACTTC	CASSQAGQGQTETQYF
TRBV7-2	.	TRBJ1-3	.	TGTGCCAGCAGCTTAAATGCTGGAAACACCATATATTTT	CASSLNAGNTIYF
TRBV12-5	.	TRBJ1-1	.	TGTGCTAGTGGTTTGTATACGGGAACTGAAGCTTTCTTT	CASGLYTGTEAFF
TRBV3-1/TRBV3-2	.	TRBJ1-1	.	TGTGCCAGCAGCCAAGGGGATCGGGGGAAGGTAGCTTTCTTT	CASSQGDRGKVAFF
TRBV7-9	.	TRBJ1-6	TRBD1	TGTGCCAGCAGCCCCGGACAGGGTAATTCACCCCTCCACTTT	CASSPGQGNSPLHF
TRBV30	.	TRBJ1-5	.	TGTGCCTGGAGTGTACAAGGCAATCAGCCCCAGCATTTT	CAWSVQGNQPQHF
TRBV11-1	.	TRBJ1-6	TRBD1	TGTGCCAGCAGCTACAGGGGGCTTAATTCACCCCTCCACTTT	CASSYRGLNSPLHF
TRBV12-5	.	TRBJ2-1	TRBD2	TGTGCTAGTGCCCTTATGGGACTAGCGGGAGTGGTAGGCGATGAGCAGTTCTTC	CASALMGLAGVVGDEQFF
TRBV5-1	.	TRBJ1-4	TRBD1	TGCGCCAGCAGCTGGTCAGGGGGCGGAGATGAAAAACTGTTTTTT	CASSWSGGGDEKLFF
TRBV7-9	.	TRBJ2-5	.	TGTGCCAGCAGCCGGAGGGACTCAGGAGAGACCCAGTACTTC	CASSRRDSGETQYF
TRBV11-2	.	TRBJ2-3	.	TGTGCCAGCAGCTTAGTTGCCATCACAGATACGCAGTATTTT	CASSLVAITDTQYF
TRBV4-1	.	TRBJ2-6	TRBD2	TGCGCCAGCAGCCAGGGACTAGCGGGTTCCCCTGGGGCCAACGTCCTGACTTTC	CASSQGLAGSPGANVLTF
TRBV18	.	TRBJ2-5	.	TGTGCCAGCTCACGGACCACCGGGGTCGAGACCCAGTACTTC	CASSRTTGVETQYF
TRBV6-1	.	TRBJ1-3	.	TGTGCCAGCAGTGAAGCGAAGGGGGGGGCAGGAGGAAGAAACACCATATATTTT	CASSEAKGGAGGRNTIYF
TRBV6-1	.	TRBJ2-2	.	TGTGCCAGCAGTGACGGGAACACCGGGGAGCTGTTTTTT	CASSDGNTGELFF
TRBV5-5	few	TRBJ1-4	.	TGTGCCAGCAGCTTGATTTTAAAGGGAAATGAAAAACTGTTTTTT	CASSLILKGNEKLFF
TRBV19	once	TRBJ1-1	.	TGTGCCAGTCAAACGGGGAACACTGAAGCTTTCTTT	CASQTGNTEAFF
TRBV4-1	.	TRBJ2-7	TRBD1	TGCGCCAGCAGCCAAGTTATTCGGGACAGCTCCTACGAGCAGTACTTC	CASSQVIRDSSYEQYF
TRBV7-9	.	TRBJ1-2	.	TGTGCCAGCAGCTTAGGGGTACAGGGAGTGGGCTATGGCTACACCTTC	CASSLGVQGVGYGYTF
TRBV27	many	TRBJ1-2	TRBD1	TGTGCCAGCAGTTTTCGGGACAGCCGGAGTGGCTACACCTTC	CASSFRDSRSGYTF
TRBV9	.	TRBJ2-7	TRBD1	TGTGCCAGCAGCGTAGGGGACAGCTCCTACGAGCAGTACTTC	CASSVGDSSYEQYF
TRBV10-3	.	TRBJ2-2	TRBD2	TGTGCCATCAGTGAGCGGCCTAGCGGGAGGTCGCGGGACGGGGAGCTGTTTTTT	CAISERPSGRSRDGELFF